The 14 T cell receptor beta chains listed next were all sequenced from one sample in a study of shared clonotypes between healthy human individuals. Naive CD8 cells were CD45RO-negative, positively selected for CCR7, excluding terminally differentiated effector memory CD45RA+ cells. Generated by immunoSEQ multiplex PCR, the TCRdb table keeps only in-frame clones and is missing some. The sample shows roughly 650,000 clones, about 95% of them seen only once. The sequencing sample was made of naive CD8+ T cells sorted from blood. These receptors came from a woman younger than 45 in good health.

J is TRBJ2-1 and V is TRBV7-6, with D maybe TRBD1 (5 bases). This CDR3 has 13 residues. Looked up from germline, CDR1 is SGHVS and CDR2 is FNYEAQ. Trimming left V 4 bases short and J 5 bases short, with 9 bases between. CDR3 DNA: TGTGCCAGCAGCTCCTTAGGGGACAATGAGCAGTTCTTC. This encodes CASSSLGDNEQFF.

CDR3 loop: CASSLAKGTSGIAPNEQFF. The CDR3 nucleotides are TGTGCCAGCAGCTTAGCCAAGGGTACTAGCGGGATCGCTCCCAATGAGCAGTTCTTC. The chain combines TRBV11-2 with TRBJ2-1, with 10 bases lining up with TRBD2. CDR1 SGHAT and CDR2 FQNNGV come from the germline V gene. J lost 6 bases, V lost 1 base, and 15 bases had no gene match. The length of the CDR3 is 19 residues.

V usage is TRBV6-6 and J usage is TRBJ2-7; D not certain. CDR1 and CDR2 from the germline V gene are MNHNY and SVGAGI (reference sequence). Trimming took 0 bases from V and 3 from J, leaving 9 bases between them. The length of the CDR3 is 14 residues. The CDR3 nucleotides read TGTGCCAGCAGTTACTCGATCCAAAACTACGAGCAGTACTTC. It yields the protein CASSYSIQNYEQYF.

The genes are TRBV28 and TRBJ2-5; 10 bases are shared with TRBD2. The junction had 2 bases not matched to a gene; V was cut back by 3 bases and J by 1 base. CDR3 length: 15 residues. From germline, CDR1 is MDHEN and CDR2 SYDVKM. The CDR3 DNA is TGTGCCAGCAGTTTTAGCGGGAGGACCCAAGAGACCCAGTACTTC. This codes for CASSFSGRTQETQYF.

The chain is built from TRBV28 and TRBJ1-6; D call uncertain. V was cut by 10 bases and J by 0 bases, with 7 bases left in between. Germline V gene sequence: CDR1 MDHEN, CDR2 SYDVKM. This CDR3 is built from 13 residues. The CDR3 loop reads CATKNSYNSPLHF. CDR3 coding DNA: TGTGCCACCAAGAACTCCTATAATTCACCCCTCCACTTT.

The CDR3 sequence: CASSFSVGMNTEAFF. DNA for the CDR3: TGTGCCAGCAGTTTTTCCGTCGGCATGAACACTGAAGCTTTCTTT. The chain combines TRBV28 with TRBJ1-1; D remains unclear. Germline assignment: CDR1 MDHEN and CDR2 SYDVKM. Trimming cost V 3 bases and J 0 bases, with 11 bases left between them. The CDR3 covers 15 residues.

The chain employs TRBV28 and TRBJ2-5; 9 positions match TRBD2. The CDR3 extends over 16 amino acids. Germline assignment: CDR1 MDHEN and CDR2 SYDVKM. With 6 bases clipped from V and 6 bases from J, the junction kept 14 bases outside the gene matches. The CDR3 DNA reads as TGTGCCAGCAGCCCGACTCTAGCGGGAATAGGGAAGACCCAGTACTTC. Protein: CASSPTLAGIGKTQYF.

The chain has TRBV27 and TRBJ1-1, with D possibly matching TRBD1 (5 bases). V dropped 0 bases and J dropped 4 bases, with 12 bases sitting between them. CDR1 and CDR2 (germline): MNHEY, SMNVEV (reference sequence). This CDR3 contains 15 residues. CDR3 in amino acids: CASSLSGARGTEAFF. For the CDR3, the DNA is TGTGCCAGCAGTTTATCTGGGGCTAGGGGCACTGAAGCTTTCTTT.

The chain is built from TRBV7-9 and TRBJ1-2; TRBD1 aligns across 7 bases. CDR1 SEHNR and CDR2 FQNEAQ come from the germline V gene (reference sequence). Trimming removed 1 base from V and 8 bases from J; junction bases left unmatched: 13. The CDR3 covers 16 residues. The CDR3 nucleotides are TGTGCCAGCAGCTTAGGGGCAGCCGGGACAGTGGAAGGCTACACCTTC. This sequence encodes CASSLGAAGTVEGYTF.

This clone was observed a single time. This chain uses TRBV9 with TRBJ2-3; D is undetermined. With 1 base removed from V and 0 bases from J, the gap between germline ends came to 6 bases. Germline-derived CDR1 and CDR2 are SGDLS and YYNGEE. The CDR3 runs to 14 residues. CDR3 DNA sequence: TGTGCCAGCAGCGTATTTTCTAGCACAGATACGCAGTATTTT. This gives the protein CASSVFSSTDTQYF.

The V call is TRBV6-1, the J call TRBJ1-1; no clear D gene. Germline lookup yields CDR1 MNHNS and CDR2 SASEGT. Trimming pared 0 bases from V and 11 bases from J, leaving 7 bases between. The CDR3 extends over 11 amino acids. The chain's CDR3 is CASSEAPEAFF. The CDR3 DNA sequence: TGTGCCAGCAGTGAAGCGCCGGAGGCTTTCTTT.

The chain carries TRBV7-6 and TRBJ2-1, with 7 bases matching TRBD2. V gave up 2 bases and J gave up 9 bases; unmatched junction bases: 10. The germline V gene has CDR1 SGHVS and CDR2 FNYEAQ. The CDR3 loop spans 15 amino acids. The CDR3 sequence: CASSLNPGGVPEQFF. The CDR3, as DNA: TGTGCCAGCAGCTTAAACCCGGGAGGTGTCCCTGAGCAGTTCTTC.

This clone was observed once. This chain links TRBV27 with TRBJ2-5; weak D call: TRBD2 (5 bases). CDR1 is MNHEY and CDR2 is SMNVEV in the germline V gene (reference sequence). V was trimmed by 7 bases and J by 3 bases, leaving 12 bases between them. The CDR3 is 13 residues long. CDR3 protein: CASKPGSKETQYF. In DNA, the CDR3 is TGTGCCAGCAAACCTGGGAGCAAAGAGACCCAGTACTTC.

The CDR3 loop is CASSQTAGQFNQPQHF. The CDR3 nucleotides are TGTGCCAGCAGCCAGACTGCGGGACAGTTCAATCAGCCCCAGCATTTT. The rearrangement joins TRBV7-6 to TRBJ1-5, with 7 bases lining up with TRBD1. Germline V gives CDR1 SGHVS, CDR2 FNYEAQ. V lost 5 bases, J lost 3 bases, and 10 bases stayed unmatched. There are 16 residues in the CDR3.